These 24 T cell receptor beta chains were sequenced from one sample in a study of T cell responses to AZD1222 COVID-19 vaccine. Repertoires were generated with immunoSEQ multiplex PCR, while TCRdb's copy carries only in-frame clones and drops some. Of about 130,000 clones in the sample, 80% to 95% were seen once. The sequencing used peripheral blood, collected 28 days after the second AZD1222 dose. The source of these receptors is an adult who received the AZD1222 COVID-19 vaccine.

This clone was picked up one time. The V and J genes are TRBV18 and TRBJ1-3, with unresolved D. The CDR3 runs 14 residues. With 7 bases removed from V and 1 base from J, the gap between germline ends came to 11 bases. Germline V gene lookup returns CDR1 KGHSH and CDR2 LQKENI. The CDR3 DNA is TGTGCCAGCTGCCCGGACCTATCTGGAAACACCATATATTTT. Translated: CASCPDLSGNTIYF.

There are a few counts of this clone. This rearrangement joins TRBV10-2 to TRBJ2-7, with 10 positions matching TRBD1. Germline-derived CDR1 and CDR2 are WSHSY and SAAADI. The J segment lost 1 base and the V segment lost 6 bases, leaving 6 bases of the junction unmatched. CDR3 length: 15 residues. CDR3 sequence (DNA): TGCGCCAGCAGAGACGGACAGGGGGGGTCCTACGAGCAGTACTTC. Its translation: CASRDGQGGSYEQYF.

The chain is built from TRBV6-2 or TRBV6-3 and TRBJ1-1; D remains unclear. CDR1 MNHEY and CDR2 SVGEGT come from the germline V gene. This CDR3 region has 12 residues. V was trimmed by 5 bases and J by 1 base, leaving 5 bases between them. The CDR3 loop is CASSPRNTEAFF. The CDR3 DNA follows: TGTGCCAGCAGTCCAAGGAACACTGAAGCTTTCTTT.

This clone was observed a single time. This chain connects TRBV6-5 to TRBJ1-5, with unresolved D. CDR3 length: 13 residues. Trimming removed 5 bases at V and 4 bases at J, with 9 bases between. Germline lookup yields CDR1 MNHEY and CDR2 SVGAGI. CDR3 DNA sequence: TGTGCCAGCAGTACCTACAGAAATCAGCCCCAGCATTTT. Protein: CASSTYRNQPQHF.

The chain recombines TRBV18 with TRBJ1-3; the D gene is possibly TRBD1 (5 bases). Germline CDR1 is KGHSH and CDR2 is LQKENI. The CDR3 loop spans 15 amino acids. The V end lost 3 bases, the J end lost 5 bases, and 14 bases lay between the germline ends. The CDR3 reads CASSPAGSYRNTIYF. CDR3 DNA: TGTGCCAGCTCACCCGCAGGGTCTTATAGAAACACCATATATTTT.

The chain is built from TRBV4-2 and TRBJ1-1; 10 bases agree with TRBD1. Germline CDR1 reads LGHNA; CDR2 reads YNFKEQ. This CDR3 has 14 residues. V lost 8 bases to trimming and J lost 5 bases; unmatched junction nucleotides: 8. The CDR3: CASQGGTGETEAFF. The CDR3 DNA sequence: TGTGCCAGCCAAGGGGGGACAGGGGAGACTGAAGCTTTCTTT.

The chain joins TRBV6-6 to TRBJ2-3; D unresolved. The CDR3 is 13 amino acids. With 7 bases removed from V and 2 bases from J, the gap between germline ends came to 10 bases. CDR1 and CDR2 (germline): MNHNY, SVGAGI (reference sequence). CDR3 residues: CASKLAITDTQYF. In DNA, the CDR3 is TGTGCCAGCAAGCTGGCAATCACAGATACGCAGTATTTT.

The chain has TRBV5-1 and TRBJ2-2; 8 positions match TRBD1. CDR3 size: 16 residues. Germline V lookup: CDR1 SGHRS, CDR2 YFSETQ. J was trimmed by 5 bases and V by 1 base; bases with no gene match: 7. The CDR3: CASSLLGQGGTGELFF. In nucleotides, the CDR3 is TGCGCCAGCAGCTTGCTCGGACAGGGAGGTACCGGGGAGCTGTTTTTT.

The chain uses TRBV2 and TRBJ1-6; D unresolved. Germline assignment: CDR1 SNHLY and CDR2 FYNNEI. The CDR3 loop spans 14 amino acids. V gave up 7 bases and J gave up 7 bases, with 14 bases separating them. CDR3 residues: CASMVGMGNSPLHF. DNA of the CDR3: TGTGCCAGCATGGTAGGGATGGGGAATTCACCCCTCCACTTT.

This chain uses TRBV19 with TRBJ1-6; D is possibly TRBD1 (5 bases). Deletions cut 6 bases from V and 8 bases from J, with 14 bases between. The CDR3 length is 14 residues. Germline CDR1 LNHDA, CDR2 SQIVND (reference sequence). In DNA form, the CDR3 reads TGTGCCAGTAGCCTTACCGGGACCCATTCACCCCTCCACTTT. This gives the protein CASSLTGTHSPLHF.

The chain carries TRBV7-9 and TRBJ1-3; 8 bases map to TRBD1. V shed 7 bases and J 2 bases; nucleotides not matched to a gene: 7. The V gene's germline CDR1 is SEHNR and CDR2 FQNEAQ (reference sequence). The CDR3 runs 15 residues. CDR3 sequence (DNA): TGTGCCAGCATACCCCAGGGGGCGCCTGGAAACACCATATATTTT. It codes for CASIPQGAPGNTIYF.

In its sample, this clone was seen once. The chain combines TRBV4-2 with TRBJ2-7, with D unclear. V lost 0 bases and J lost 5, with 2 bases in between. CDR3 size: 11 residues. Per the germline V gene, CDR1 is LGHNA and CDR2 is YNFKEQ. The CDR3: CASSQEDEQYF. The CDR3 DNA reads as TGTGCCAGCAGCCAAGAGGACGAGCAGTACTTC.

The chain couples TRBV5-4 to TRBJ2-7; TRBD1 is a possible D gene (6 bases). Trimming took 4 bases from V and 2 from J, leaving 10 bases between them. This CDR3 region has 13 residues. Per germline, CDR1 SGHNT and CDR2 YYREEE (reference sequence). In DNA, the CDR3 is TGTGCCAGCAGCCGTGGACAGACCTACGAGCAGTACTTC. Its protein product is CASSRGQTYEQYF. Together with reference TRBV5-4 and TRBJ2-7, the CDR3 gives the full variable domain: ETGVTQSPTHLIKTRGQQVTLRCSSQSGHNTVSWYQQALGQGPQFIFQYYREEENGRGNFPPRFSGLQFPNYSSELNVNALELDDSALYLCASSRGQTYEQYFGPGTRLTVT.

This clone appeared once. The rearrangement uses TRBV4-1 and TRBJ1-5, with D uncertain. There are 14 residues in the CDR3. Germline-derived CDR1 and CDR2 are MGHRA and YSYEKL. V was pared by 3 bases and J by 7 bases, with 13 bases between. The CDR3 bases are TGCGCCAGCAGCCATCCCCCCGGGCGACAGCCCCAGCATTTT. Protein product: CASSHPPGRQPQHF.

This clone was recorded only once. In DNA form, the CDR3 reads TGTGCCACCAGTGAGCAACCCGGGACAGGGGACTATGGCTACACCTTC. Protein sequence: CATSEQPGTGDYGYTF. The chain carries TRBV24-1 and TRBJ1-2; 10 nucleotides line up with TRBD1. J lost 3 bases, V lost 4 bases, and 7 bases had no gene match. In germline, CDR1 is KGHDR, CDR2 SFDVKD. The CDR3 spans 16 residues.

The chain couples TRBV27 to TRBJ1-2, with D possibly matching TRBD1 (6 bases). Per the germline V gene, CDR1 is MNHEY and CDR2 is SMNVEV (reference sequence). V was shortened by 4 bases and J by 6 bases, with 9 bases between the two germline ends. This CDR3 contains 12 residues. CDR3 in DNA: TGTGCCAGCAGTTCCAGACAGGATGGCTACACCTTC. Encoded protein: CASSSRQDGYTF.

V and J are TRBV9 and TRBJ2-7, with 10 bases matching TRBD1. The ends lost 2 bases at V and 6 bases at J; junction bases unmatched: 5. Per the germline V gene, CDR1 is SGDLS and CDR2 is YYNGEE. The CDR3 is 14 residues long. The CDR3 sequence: CASSVRDRGAEQYV. The CDR3 DNA reads TGTGCCAGCAGCGTCCGGGACAGGGGAGCCGAGCAGTACGTC.

The sample holds one count of this clone. This chain links TRBV7-9 with TRBJ2-1, with D perhaps assigned TRBD1 or TRBD2 (7 bases each). CDR1 and CDR2 from the germline V gene are SEHNR and FQNEAQ (reference sequence). This CDR3 has 14 amino acids. Trimming took 4 bases from V and 10 from J, leaving 17 bases between them. This CDR3 reads CASSWDSTGGEQFF. For the CDR3, the DNA is TGTGCCAGCAGCTGGGACAGCACCGGGGGGGAGCAGTTCTTC.

V and J are TRBV7-8 and TRBJ1-5; D perhaps matches TRBD1 (6 bases). V lost 5 bases to trimming and J lost 6 bases, with 17 bases between them. The CDR3 is made up of 15 amino acids. CDR1 SGHVS and CDR2 FQNEAQ come from the germline V gene. The CDR3 spells CASSPGWGGSQPQHF. The CDR3 nucleotides read TGTGCCAGCAGCCCGGGATGGGGGGGCAGTCAGCCCCAGCATTTT.

This chain joins TRBV5-1 and TRBJ2-7, with 9 bases fitting TRBD1. In germline, CDR1 is SGHRS, CDR2 YFSETQ. Losses at the gene ends were 4 bases for V and 6 bases for J; bases not matched to a gene: 11. This CDR3 is built from 15 residues. CDR3 amino acids: CASSSRQGVMSEQYF. CDR3 coding DNA: TGCGCCAGCAGCAGTCGACAGGGGGTAATGAGCGAGCAGTACTTC.

The chain employs TRBV9 and TRBJ2-1; D could derive from TRBD1 or TRBD2 (7 bases each). V shed 3 bases and J shed 8 bases, with 18 bases lying between them. The CDR3 spans 15 residues. Looked up from germline, CDR1 is SGDLS and CDR2 is YYNGEE. CDR3: CASSEGGTEGDEQFF. The CDR3 nucleotides are TGTGCCAGCAGCGAGGGGGGGACAGAAGGGGATGAGCAGTTCTTC.

A single count supports this clone. The V call is TRBV6-5, the J call TRBJ1-2, with no clear D. CDR3 size: 15 residues. Trimming removed 2 bases from V and 4 bases from J, with 14 bases in between. Germline V lookup: CDR1 MNHEY, CDR2 SVGAGI. The CDR3 coding sequence is TGTGCCAGCAGTTACGGGCGGGAGAATAGCTATGGCTACACCTTC. It encodes CASSYGRENSYGYTF.

This chain connects TRBV5-4 to TRBJ1-1, with a weak D call TRBD1 (5 bases). Between the trimmed V and J ends, which lost 1 base and 1 base, there was a span of 11 bases. The CDR3 has 15 residues. Germline V lookup: CDR1 SGHNT, CDR2 YYREEE (reference sequence). The DNA for the CDR3 is TGTGCCAGCAGCTTGCCAGGGCAGCCGAACACTGAAGCTTTCTTT. Translated: CASSLPGQPNTEAFF.

This clone was counted a single time. The rearrangement uses TRBV4-3 and TRBJ2-1; a possible D gene is TRBD2 (5 bases). In germline, CDR1 is LGHNA, CDR2 YSLEER. The CDR3 has 15 residues. V was trimmed by 4 bases and J by 15 bases, leaving 25 bases between them. CDR3 amino acids: CASSRQRESLSRLFF. In DNA, the CDR3 is TGCGCCAGCAGCCGCCAAAGGGAGAGCCTTTCGCGCCTGTTCTTC.